This T cell receptor (beta chain) appears in the sequencing data of a study of blood T cell repertoires in COVID-19. Overall study context: Samples of COVID-19 (acute and convalescent) were obtained from the United States, Italy and Spain. Nucleic acid was either cDNA or gDNA, and it came from T cells, B-cell-depleted T cells, or PBMCs.

CDR3 length: 17 amino acids. Looked up from germline, CDR1 is SGHRS and CDR2 is YFSETQ. With 0 bases clipped from V and 4 bases from J, the junction kept 10 bases outside the gene matches. Sequenced by immunoSEQ multiplex PCR; TCRdb stores in-frame clones only, minus some. Counted here are more than 250,000 clones, around 87% occurring once; the ten biggest clones make up less than 6%. Participants were placed into cohorts based on the clinical history they reported. In Cohort 3, a recovered donor had either two negative PCRs, clearance, or symptom resolution. Sequencing was carried out using PBMCs or T cells enriched from blood (not recorded which). V usage is TRBV5-1 and J usage is TRBJ2-1; 7 bases match TRBD2. The receptor comes from a woman aged 25 to 39 who had recovered from COVID-19. The CDR3 loop is CASSLALIRGVYNEQFF. DNA for the CDR3: TGCGCCAGCAGCTTGGCCCTAATCCGGGGGGTGTACAATGAGCAGTTCTTC.